This TCR beta chain is drawn from a study of metastatic and nonmetastatic thyroid tumors. Notes on the study in general: Across blood and tumor, TCR beta diversity in malignant thyroid tumors was reportedly significantly higher than in benign nodules.

As originally analysed: The distant-metastasis classifier for papillary thyroid cancer was built from CDR3 differences across clinicopathological groups. TCRdb re-called the PCR reads through MiXCR. These V and J calls rely on TCRdb rather than the paper's analysis. Among around 14,000 clones listed, roughly 24% were seen once. This clone ranks as medium-sized (0.01 to 0.1%). Its antigen is undetermined. Each patient came to thyroid surgery without any prior treatment (of any kind). Trimming left V 5 bases short and J 2 bases short, with 9 bases between. The germline V gene has CDR1 DFQATT and CDR2 SNEGSKA (reference sequence). This CDR3 region has 12 residues.

This receptor was obtained from a female donor with papillary thyroid cancer or a benign thyroid nodule (not recorded which). Some clones in this sample may be carry-over from other donors' samples. The chain joins TRBV20-1 to TRBJ2-5; D could derive from TRBD1 or TRBD2 (5 bases each). The sequenced sample consisted of tumor tissue. The CDR3 bases are TGCAGTGCTGGGACCCCACAAGAGACCCAGTACTTC. Translated: CSAGTPQETQYF.